These 26 T cell receptor beta chains came from one sample sequenced in a study of somatic mutations in cytotoxic T cells in rheumatoid arthritis. Measured with immunoSEQ multiplex PCR; TCRdb has only the in-frame clones, and not every one. Among 15,000 to 20,000 clones listed, 80% were seen once. Sequenced material: CD8+ T cells sorted from blood. These receptors came from an adult with rheumatoid arthritis.

This clone was counted a single time. The chain joins TRBV10-1 to TRBJ2-3; D call uncertain. CDR1 and CDR2 from the germline V gene are WNHNN and SYGVQD (reference sequence). The CDR3 totals 13 residues. V was pared by 4 bases and J by 4 bases, with 9 bases between. The CDR3 is CASSVPLPDTQYF. Written as DNA, the CDR3 is TGCGCCAGCAGTGTCCCTCTTCCAGATACGCAGTATTTT.

In this sample, this clone turned up a few times. CDR3 coding DNA: TGTGCCAGCAGCCAGGAGGTGGCCGAGGACTACGAGCAGTACTTC. It translates to CASSQEVAEDYEQYF. V is TRBV4-2 and J is TRBJ2-7; tentative D call: TRBD2 (5 bases). Germline V gives CDR1 LGHNA, CDR2 YNFKEQ. V was pared by 3 bases and J by 3 bases, with 15 bases between. This CDR3 has 15 residues.

The chain recombines TRBV5-8 with TRBJ1-4; D is ambiguous. CDR1 is SGHTS, CDR2 YDEGEE, per germline. V shed 4 bases and J shed 2 bases, with 18 bases lying between them. The CDR3 has 17 amino acids. Here the CDR3 DNA reads TGTGCCAGCAGCCCTCCCGTCTTCAGGTCGACTAATGAAAAACTGTTTTTT. It yields the protein CASSPPVFRSTNEKLFF. Complete variable domain (other parts from reference TRBV5-8 and TRBJ1-4): EAGVTQSPTHLIKTRGQQATLRCSPISGHTSVYWYQQALGLGLQFLLWYDEGEERNRGNFPPRFSGRQFPNYSSELNVNALELEDSALYLCASSPPVFRSTNEKLFFGSGTQLSVL.

The chain employs TRBV27 and TRBJ1-2; D remains unclear. The CDR3 is 14 residues long. Germline values: CDR1 MNHEY, CDR2 SMNVEV (reference sequence). The V end lost 4 bases, the J end lost 0 bases, and 9 bases lay between the germline ends. CDR3 DNA sequence: TGTGCCAGCAGTTCGCAACAGACTAACTATGGCTACACCTTC. This encodes CASSSQQTNYGYTF.

In this sample, this clone turned up a few times. The chain is built from TRBV9 and TRBJ1-1, with TRBD1 as a possible D gene (5 bases). Germline CDR1 SGDLS, CDR2 YYNGEE. The CDR3 has 14 amino acids. V gave up 4 bases and J gave up 5 bases, with 15 bases separating them. The chain's CDR3 is CASSPRQGGTEAFF. CDR3 bases: TGTGCCAGCAGCCCCCGGCAGGGCGGAACTGAAGCTTTCTTT.

The chain uses TRBV6-6 and TRBJ2-5; 10 bases match TRBD2. The trim removed 4 bases at V and 7 bases at J, leaving 6 bases unmatched. There are 14 residues in the CDR3. The germline V gene has CDR1 MNHNY and CDR2 SVGAGI (reference sequence). The DNA of the CDR3 is TGTGCCAGCAGTTTTAGCGGGGGGATCCCGACCCAGTACTTC. It encodes CASSFSGGIPTQYF.

This clone showed up just a few times. This chain connects TRBV10-3 to TRBJ1-1; perhaps TRBD1 as D (6 bases). There are 13 residues in the CDR3. Germline V gives CDR1 ENHRY, CDR2 SYGVKD. V was shortened by 6 bases and J by 11 bases, with 19 bases between the two germline ends. CDR3 protein: CAISEGGVGWAFF. In nucleotides, the CDR3 is TGTGCCATCAGCGAGGGGGGAGTAGGGTGGGCTTTCTTT.

CDR3 loop: CAWRDRVFIYNEQFF. DNA for the CDR3: TGTGCCTGGAGGGACAGGGTTTTTATCTACAATGAGCAGTTCTTC. J is TRBJ2-1 and V is TRBV30; 8 bases fit TRBD1. The trim removed 3 bases at V and 3 bases at J, leaving 7 bases unmatched. The CDR3 runs to 15 residues. CDR1 is GTSNPN, CDR2 SVGIG, per germline (reference sequence).

This chain uses TRBV7-6 with TRBJ2-2; tentatively, D is TRBD1 or TRBD2 (5 bases each). The CDR3 consists of 14 residues. CDR1 is SGHVS and CDR2 is FNYEAQ in the germline V gene. V was pared by 3 bases and J by 6 bases, with 11 bases between. For the CDR3, the DNA is TGTGCCAGCAGCTTCACTAGAGGGGCCGGGGAGCTGTTTTTT. Its translation is CASSFTRGAGELFF.

The chain couples TRBV11-2 to TRBJ2-5, with 7 positions matching TRBD2. Trimming at V came to 3 bases and at J to 1 base, leaving 14 bases not matched to a gene. Looked up from germline, CDR1 is SGHAT and CDR2 is FQNNGV. CDR3 length: 18 amino acids. The CDR3 is CASSFWGGDLMTQETQYF. Here the CDR3 DNA reads TGTGCCAGCAGCTTTTGGGGGGGGGACCTTATGACCCAAGAGACCCAGTACTTC. The full variable domain, its missing parts supplied by reference TRBV11-2 and TRBJ2-5, is EAGVAQSPRYKIIEKRQSVAFWCNPISGHATLYWYQQILGQGPKLLIQFQNNGVVDDSQLPKDRFSAERLKGVDSTLKIQPAKLEDSAVYLCASSFWGGDLMTQETQYFGPGTRLLVL.

This chain links TRBV9 with TRBJ2-7; 11 nucleotides agree with TRBD2. This CDR3 is built from 14 residues. Germline-derived CDR1 and CDR2 are SGDLS and YYNGEE. The V segment lost 3 bases and the J segment 6 bases; nucleotides outside the gene matches: 5. CDR3 sequence reads: CASSASGGISEQYF. Here the CDR3 DNA reads TGTGCCAGCAGCGCTAGCGGGGGGATCTCCGAGCAGTACTTC. The variable domain in full, with the rest retrieved from reference TRBV9 and TRBJ2-7, is DSGVTQTPKHLITATGQRVTLRCSPRSGDLSVYWYQQSLDQGLQFLIQYYNGEERAKGNILERFSAQQFPDLHSELNLSSLELGDSALYFCASSASGGISEQYFGPGTRLTVT.

J is TRBJ2-6 and V is TRBV29-1, with 8 nucleotides matching TRBD1. This CDR3 is 15 amino acids long. V dropped 6 bases and J dropped 0; count of bases not matched to a gene: 4. Germline V CDR1 and CDR2: SQVTM, ANQGSEA. The CDR3 sequence: CSVDGTGSGANVLTF. The CDR3 bases are TGCAGCGTGGACGGGACAGGCTCTGGGGCCAACGTCCTGACTTTC.

The chain is built from TRBV6-1 and TRBJ1-5, with 8 positions matching TRBD1. The CDR3 loop spans 16 amino acids. V shed 2 bases, J shed 0 bases, and the junction held 3 bases outside the gene matches. Germline values: CDR1 MNHNS, CDR2 SASEGT. CDR3 region: CASSEFDRGSNQPQHF. The CDR3 DNA reads as TGTGCCAGCAGTGAATTCGACAGGGGTAGCAATCAGCCCCAGCATTTT.

V and J are TRBV5-1 and TRBJ1-2; D might be TRBD1 (5 bases). Germline loops: CDR1 SGHRS, CDR2 YFSETQ. The CDR3 spans 14 residues. V shed 7 bases and J shed 7 bases, with 20 bases lying between them. The CDR3 loop reads CASGPRASGGGYTF. In nucleotides, the CDR3 is TGCGCCAGCGGCCCCCGGGCGTCGGGGGGTGGCTACACCTTC.

V usage is TRBV19 and J usage is TRBJ1-1, with TRBD1 matching over 9 bases. The CDR3 is made up of 15 amino acids. The germline CDR1 and CDR2 sequences are LNHDA and SQIVND (reference sequence). With V trimmed by 8 bases and J by 3 bases, 10 bases remained unmatched. This CDR3 is CASSLLQGAHTEAFF. The CDR3 nucleotides read TGTGCCAGTTCACTCCTACAGGGGGCCCACACTGAAGCTTTCTTT.

The chain is built from TRBV9 and TRBJ2-1, with 8 bases that match TRBD2. This CDR3 is built from 14 residues. The germline V gene has CDR1 SGDLS and CDR2 YYNGEE. The V and J ends lost 0 bases and 7 bases, in that order; junction bases with no gene match: 3. DNA of the CDR3: TGTGCCAGCAGCGTAGAGGGCGGGGGGAATGAGCAGTTCTTC. Protein sequence: CASSVEGGGNEQFF.

This sequence joins TRBV9 and TRBJ2-3; 9 nucleotides align to TRBD2. The CDR3 is made up of 15 amino acids. V gave up 2 bases and J gave up 2 bases; unmatched junction bases: 3. Germline V gene data show CDR1 as SGDLS and CDR2 as YYNGEE. DNA for the CDR3: TGTGCCAGCAGCGTCGCGGGGGGGACCACAGATACGCAGTATTTT. Translation: CASSVAGGTTDTQYF. Full variable domain (remainder filled in from reference TRBV9 and TRBJ2-3): DSGVTQTPKHLITATGQRVTLRCSPRSGDLSVYWYQQSLDQGLQFLIQYYNGEERAKGNILERFSAQQFPDLHSELNLSSLELGDSALYFCASSVAGGTTDTQYFGPGTRLTVL.

This clone appeared a single time. In the same sample, other DNA sequences code for this CDR3. V and J are TRBV4-1 and TRBJ2-7, with D possibly matching TRBD2 (5 bases). This CDR3 contains 15 residues. The V gene's germline CDR1 is MGHRA and CDR2 YSYEKL. Trimming stripped 4 bases from V and 0 bases from J, with 13 bases between. CDR3 region: CASSLRDGLSYEQYF. The CDR3 DNA follows: TGCGCCAGCAGCCTCCGGGATGGTCTCTCCTACGAGCAGTACTTC.

J is TRBJ2-7 and V is TRBV9; D unresolved. Per the germline V gene, CDR1 is SGDLS and CDR2 is YYNGEE. The CDR3 totals 12 residues. Trimming took off 4 bases at V and 5 bases at J, with 10 bases between the two ends. The CDR3: CASSPQTNEQYF. In DNA, the CDR3 is TGTGCCAGCAGCCCCCAGACAAACGAGCAGTACTTC.

There are a few counts of this clone. CDR3 region: CASSAYVGAEAFF. The CDR3 DNA reads as TGTGCCAGCAGCGCCTATGTGGGAGCTGAAGCTTTCTTT. The chain employs TRBV9 and TRBJ1-1; D ambiguous. Germline lookup yields CDR1 SGDLS and CDR2 YYNGEE. The V end was cut by 3 bases, the J end by 6 bases, with 12 bases between. This CDR3 is 13 amino acids long.

The chain has TRBV10-3 and TRBJ1-1, with D hard to call. Trimming took 7 bases from V and 3 from J, leaving 15 bases between them. CDR1 is ENHRY, CDR2 SYGVKD, per germline. This CDR3 is 14 amino acids long. CDR3 nucleotides: TGTGCCATCAACCCCCGGGGAGGTGACACTGAAGCTTTCTTT. Translating gives CAINPRGGDTEAFF.

J is TRBJ1-2 and V is TRBV19, with TRBD1 identical over 10 bases. CDR1 LNHDA and CDR2 SQIVND come from the germline V gene (reference sequence). The CDR3 loop spans 15 amino acids. Germline trimming cut 9 bases from V and 3 bases from J; bases unmatched to any gene: 10. For the CDR3, the DNA is TGTGCCAGCCGCCTGACCGGGACAGGGGACTATGGCTACACCTTC. Protein sequence: CASRLTGTGDYGYTF. Looking up the rest from reference TRBV19 and TRBJ1-2 gives the full variable domain: DGGITQSPKYLFRKEGQNVTLSCEQNLNHDAMYWYRQDPGQGLRLIYYSQIVNDFQKGDIAEGYSVSREKKESFPLTVTSAQKNPTAFYLCASRLTGTGDYGYTFGSGTRLTVV.

This sequence joins TRBV29-1 and TRBJ1-3; D gene unclear. Trimming took 0 bases from V and 0 from J, leaving 15 bases between them. The V gene's germline CDR1 is SQVTM and CDR2 ANQGSEA. This CDR3 region has 17 residues. The CDR3 is CSVEDKATLSSGNTIYF. The CDR3 nucleotides are TGCAGCGTTGAAGATAAGGCGACACTAAGCTCTGGAAACACCATATATTTT.

The CDR3 spells CASSAGTGVTEAFF. DNA of the CDR3: TGTGCCAGCAGCGCCGGGACAGGGGTCACTGAAGCTTTCTTT. The gene calls are TRBV5-6 and TRBJ1-1, with 10 bases matching TRBD1. The V gene's germline CDR1 is SGHDT and CDR2 YYEEEE. The CDR3 length is 14 residues. V lost 4 bases and J lost 4; bases outside the gene matches: 4.

The chain recombines TRBV4-1 with TRBJ2-7, with D possibly being TRBD1 or TRBD2 (6 bases each). The CDR3 length is 14 residues. Trimming removed 1 base from V and 6 bases from J, with 13 bases in between. Germline CDR1 is MGHRA and CDR2 is YSYEKL. In DNA form, the CDR3 reads TGCGCCAGCAGCCAAGCCAGGGGAGGTCTCGAGCAGTACTTC. It specifies CASSQARGGLEQYF.

This clone showed up just a few times. The V call is TRBV7-9, the J call TRBJ2-7; D is perhaps TRBD2 (5 bases). V was pared by 7 bases and J by 4 bases, with 20 bases between. The CDR3 has 15 residues. Germline CDR1 reads SEHNR; CDR2 reads FQNEAQ (reference sequence). The CDR3 sequence: CASTTSGSQVYEQYF. The CDR3 DNA follows: TGTGCCAGCACCACATCGGGGAGCCAGGTGTACGAGCAGTACTTC.